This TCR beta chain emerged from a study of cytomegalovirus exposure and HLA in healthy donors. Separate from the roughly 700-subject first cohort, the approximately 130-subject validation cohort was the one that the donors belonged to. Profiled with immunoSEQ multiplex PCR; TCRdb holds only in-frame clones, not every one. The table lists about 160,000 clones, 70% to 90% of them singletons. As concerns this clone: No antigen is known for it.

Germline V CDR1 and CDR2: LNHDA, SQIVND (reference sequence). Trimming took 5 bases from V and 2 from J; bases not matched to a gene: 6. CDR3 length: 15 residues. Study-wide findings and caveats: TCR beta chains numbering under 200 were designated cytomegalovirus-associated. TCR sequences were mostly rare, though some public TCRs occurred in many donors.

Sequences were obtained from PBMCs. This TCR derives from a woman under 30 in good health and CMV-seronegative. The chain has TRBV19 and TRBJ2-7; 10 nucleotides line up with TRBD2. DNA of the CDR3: TGTGCCAGTAGTTACGGACTAGCGGCAACCTACGAGCAGTACTTC. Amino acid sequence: CASSYGLAATYEQYF.